This T cell receptor beta chain is drawn from a study of cytomegalovirus exposure and HLA in healthy donors (dated by TCRdb to 2015 to 2018). Some background on the complete study: In an earlier analysis of some 550 of the donors, around 300 Gb of sequence data and 117 million unique TCR beta sequences from approximately 180 million T cells were reported. Roughly 320 gigabases of sequencing data and around 80 million unique TCR sequences made up an early release that covered several hundred HLA-typed donors. Of the 350 to 450 genotyped donors, approximately 83% fell in the genetic ancestry cluster associated with self-reported Caucasian donors. The aim of the study was to test whether cataloging public T cell receptors could identify signatures of past pathogen exposure. The study profiled the T cell repertoires of hundreds of subjects by immunosequencing and related them to cytomegalovirus serostatus. In addition to the first cohort of around 670 subjects, a separate validation cohort of approximately 130 different subjects was used. The study combined high-throughput TCR immunosequencing, statistical association of individual TCRs with disease status, and machine learning to predict cytomegalovirus infection status. A later analysis re-analyzed previously published TCR beta repertoires from hundreds of donors and added high-resolution HLA genotyping to study TCR occurrence patterns. The later analysis used no new phenotypic data to find candidate immune exposures, relying instead on TCR beta sequences and their occurrence across donors. An earlier analysis of around 640 of the donors used high-throughput TCR beta sequencing to judge whether each TCR beta V gene segment behaved as functional or pseudogenic. Donor age, sex, ethnicity and CMV serostatus were compiled alongside the repertoire data. Genome-wide SNP genotypes for about 65% of the roughly 670 donors were used in a later genetic analysis, which treated that subset as a discovery cohort. All discovery cohort repertoires had been generated using a single sequencing platform. Both class I and class II loci were covered by HLA typing, at four-digit resolution. The number of donors typed differed by locus, with 629-630 for A, B, C, DRB1 and DQB1, about 500 for DQA1, 600 to 610 for DPA1, and about 450 for DPB1. Several DR-DQ haplotypes were handled as single units for association and clustering because linkage in the cohort was strong. Among about 370 genotyped donors of the cohort, an average of roughly 230,000 unique TCR beta nucleotide sequences was sequenced per donor, of which about 19% were non-productive.

The library relied on the immunoSEQ multiplex PCR assay. The multiplex PCR relied on a mix of 60 forward primers for TCR Vbeta segments and 13 reverse primers for TCR Jbeta segments. A multiplex PCR assay on genomic DNA amplified the CDR3 region of rearranged TCR beta genes. Amplified TCR beta libraries were sequenced as 87-base-pair reads on the Illumina HiSeq System. Processing in the source paper ran as follows. In a later analysis, roughly 80 million unique TCR beta chains were counted across the roughly 610 repertoires, and some 10 million of these chains were shared by at least two donors. Raw reads were error-corrected and collapsed into unique sequences by a nearest-neighbor algorithm in which closely related sequences were merged to remove PCR and sequencing errors. To assign V, D and J gene segments, CDR3 sequences were aligned to IMGT reference sequences. For a sequence to be retained, a match of at least six nucleotides was required to both a V gene segment and a J gene segment. A rearrangement was called productive if the CDR3 had no stop codons and remained in frame with V and J, and every other rearrangement was called non-productive. Following IMGT convention, CDR3 was defined as the stretch from the second conserved V-encoded cysteine up to the conserved J-encoded phenylalanine. In an earlier analysis of 500 to 650 of the donors, sequences lacking an unambiguous match to a single V gene segment were excluded. In an earlier analysis of a few hundred of the donors, a V segment was called functional when productive rearrangements were above 56.7%, and segregating when the standard deviation between donors exceeded 5%. A statistical classification framework was developed to diagnose cytomegalovirus status using the catalog of TCR beta chain sequences. In a later analysis, V and J genes were assigned by comparing TCR nucleotide sequences against IMGT/GENE-DB human TR gene sequences. In a later analysis, CDR3 sequences and most-parsimonious VDJ recombination scenarios were assigned using the TCRdist pipeline. A later analysis defined each TCR beta chain by its CDR3 amino acid sequence plus V-gene family, and excluded reads lacking a unique V-gene family. As a way to deal with suspected cross-contamination and a sequencing artifact, a later analysis dropped over 550 nucleotide sequences that were highly shared and had low generation probability. In a later analysis, a clonal expansion index for each public chain was calculated from normalized within-repertoire ranks of inferred template counts. A later analysis computed generation probabilities with a VDJ recombination model fitted to out-of-frame rearrangements, and checked the results against IGoR. Hypergeometric tests were used in a later analysis to score TCR-TCR, TCR-HLA and TCR-CMV co-occurrence, with a repertoire-size bias correction applied to the TCR pairs. To estimate false discovery rates, a later analysis permuted the HLA or CMV assignments 20 times. In a later analysis, co-occurring TCRs were grouped using DBSCAN, and TCRdist sequence similarity was added for clustering within HLA-allele-positive subsets. Co-occurrence clustering excluded repertoires with fewer than 30,000 or more than 120,000 public chains, plus five with anomalous nucleotide sharing. Entries here come from immuneACCESS through TCRdb and include only in-frame sequences with V and J called. Some clones fail to appear in such tables; in the studies checked, an unresolved V gene covers under half of the shortfall, and the cause of the remainder is unknown. For V, J and clone size, that table is used; D and trimming come from the DNA. The table for this sample lists fewer than 150,000 clones; about 80% of them were counted only once. The top ten constitute more than 0.95% of the sample.

With respect to this clone: Its antigen remains undetermined. No per-base quality is available; no much larger clone lies one base away.

Study-wide findings and limitations: The earlier analysis of nearly 600 of the donors excluded about 16 rarely observed V segments, including chromosome 9 orphons, because counts were too low. In a later analysis, several top co-occurrence clusters were reported to appear linked to parvovirus B19, influenza, CMV and Epstein-Barr virus. A later genetic analysis reported fewer N-insertions in productive TCRs among donors in an Asian-associated ancestry cluster than the roughly 700-donor mean. When HLA alleles, especially DR and DQ, strongly co-occurred, attributing TCR associations to individual alleles was difficult. Cytomegalovirus status was reported to be diagnosed by the classifier with high specificity and sensitivity in both the original and validation cohorts. A further reported finding was that TCR beta sequences accurately predicted the HLA-A and HLA-B alleles for most subjects in the first cohort. A later analysis found that TCR association rates varied across HLA loci, with DRB1 alleles showing the most associated TCRs and HLA-C alleles the fewest. The 87-base-pair reads could not distinguish some IMGT-functional V segments, including TRBV6-2 and TRBV6-3, so those segments were excluded. Linkage disequilibrium might explain the correlated functional status among segregating V segments, but an unknown experimental factor could not be excluded. Specific HLA alleles were associated with over 15,000 TCR beta sequences at a false discovery rate of 0.05 in a later analysis. According to the authors, the approach could potentially be generalized to other disease states and immunological phenotypes. Most TCR sequences were observed very rarely across donors, whereas some public TCRs were present in many individuals. Because HLA typing was unavailable for some donors at each locus, only the typed subset was used in association tests. A few of the identified cytomegalovirus-associated TCR beta chains were confirmed in vitro to be specific for cytomegalovirus antigens. The sequencing pipeline was judged likely to have produced a cluster of highly shared sequence variants as a technical artifact. Only TCR beta chains were sequenced in this cohort, and the absence of alpha or paired-chain data limited detectable features. Presence/absence analyses assumed roughly uniform sequencing depth across donors, an assumption that may not hold. In a later genetic analysis, a missense DCLRE1C variant was associated with V-gene and J-gene trimming of TCR beta chains, and the association was replicated in an independent cohort. In a later analysis, most CMV-associated TCR beta chains were found to appear HLA-restricted, with HLA associations seemingly driven largely by CMV exposure. Immune exposure information for the cohort was limited to CMV serostatus. In a later analysis, HLA-associated TCR beta chains showed more clonal expansion and lower generation probabilities than non-associated chains that were equally common. In an earlier analysis of about 600 of the donors, most TCR beta V segments appeared in productive rearrangements about 90% or about 30% of the time, broadly matching IMGT annotations. In the study, around 150 TCR beta chains were listed as associated with cytomegalovirus.

CDR1 and CDR2 (SGHNT, YYREEE) derive from the germline V gene (reference sequence). Compared with germline, V lacks 0 bases and J lacks 4 bases; bases without a gene match: 6. The CDR3 sequence holds 15 residues, the cysteine and phenylalanine included. Of the read, only the CDR3 DNA is kept; its 45 bases are in frame from base 1. The cohort comprised 666 healthy bone marrow donors. At the time of sampling, every cohort member was nominally healthy, though immune exposures that went unrecorded were likely present. The donor was CMV seronegative and belonged to the group of around 400 seronegative cohort members. A peripheral blood sample was provided by each donor, and peripheral blood mononuclear cells were used for TCR beta sequencing. The Qiagen DNeasy Blood Extraction Kit was used to extract genomic DNA from the blood cell samples.

The receptor was isolated from a man aged 50 to 60 in good health and CMV-seronegative. The V and J segments used are TRBV5-4 and TRBJ2-7; the junction holds 8 bases that match TRBD1. The sample taken for sequencing was PBMCs. The bases read TGTGCCAGCAGCTTGGCAACAGGGGGTAGATACGAGCAGTACTTC. Translation gives CASSLATGGRYEQYF. The full variable domain, completed from the reference TRBV5-4 and TRBJ2-7 proteins outside the CDR3, reads ETGVTQSPTHLIKTRGQQVTLRCSSQSGHNTVSWYQQALGQGPQFIFQYYREEENGRGNFPPRFSGLQFPNYSSELNVNALELDDSALYLCASSLATGGRYEQYFGPGTRLTVT.